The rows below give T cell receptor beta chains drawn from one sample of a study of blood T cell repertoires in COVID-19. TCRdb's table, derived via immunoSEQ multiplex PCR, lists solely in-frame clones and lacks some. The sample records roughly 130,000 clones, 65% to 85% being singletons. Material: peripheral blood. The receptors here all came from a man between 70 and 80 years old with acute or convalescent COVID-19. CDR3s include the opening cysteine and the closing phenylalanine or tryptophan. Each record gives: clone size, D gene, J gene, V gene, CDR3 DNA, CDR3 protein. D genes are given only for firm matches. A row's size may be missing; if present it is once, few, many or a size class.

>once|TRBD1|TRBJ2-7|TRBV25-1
TGTGCCAGCAGTGGGACAGGGGGCTTTTCCTACGAGCAGTACTTC
CASSGTGGFSYEQYF
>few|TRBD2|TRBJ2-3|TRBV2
TGTGCCAGCAAAGTTAGGACTAGCGGGTTCACAGATACGCAGTATTTT
CASKVRTSGFTDTQYF
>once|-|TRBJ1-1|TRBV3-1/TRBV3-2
TGTGCCAGCAGCCTCGCAGGGGATCTGTTAGCTTTCTTT
CASSLAGDLLAFF
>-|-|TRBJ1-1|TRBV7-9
TGTGCCAGCAGCGGATCAAACCAGGGGTTGAACACTGAAGCTTTCTTT
CASSGSNQGLNTEAFF
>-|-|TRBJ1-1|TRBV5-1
TGCGCCAGCAGCTTGGACGGGGGTAACACTGAAGCTTTCTTT
CASSLDGGNTEAFF
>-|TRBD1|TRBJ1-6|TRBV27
TGTGCCAGCAGGCCCGGGACAGGGATTGGTTCACCCCTCCACTTT
CASRPGTGIGSPLHF
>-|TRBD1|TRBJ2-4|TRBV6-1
TGTGCCAGCAGTGACGGGACAGGCCTGATTCAGTACTTC
CASSDGTGLIQYF
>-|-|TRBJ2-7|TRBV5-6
TGTGCCAGCACTCTGGGGGCGGCAAGGGAGCAGTACTTC
CASTLGAAREQYF
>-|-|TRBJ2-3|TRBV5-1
TGCGCCAGCAGCTTGGGCCTGAGTCCCGCGGCATGGGATACGCAGTATTTT
CASSLGLSPAAWDTQYF
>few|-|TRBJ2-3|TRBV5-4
TGTGCCAGCACTGTTCAGGGAACAGATACGCAGTATTTT
CASTVQGTDTQYF
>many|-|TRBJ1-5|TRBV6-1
TGTGCCAGCAGTGAAAACCCGGGCAAGCGGCATCAGCCCCAGCATTTT
CASSENPGKRHQPQHF
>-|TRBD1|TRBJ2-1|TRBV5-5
TGTGCCAGCAGTTGGGACAGGGGGAATGAGCAGTTCTTC
CASSWDRGNEQFF
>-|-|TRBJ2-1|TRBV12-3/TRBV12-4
TGTGCCAGCAGTTTAGATGGGGCGGCGCAGTTCTTC
CASSLDGAAQFF
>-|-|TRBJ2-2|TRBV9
TGTGCCAGCAGCCCGGACACCGGGGAGCTGTTTTTT
CASSPDTGELFF
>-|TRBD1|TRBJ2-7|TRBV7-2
TGTGCCAGCAGCTGGGAGGGACAGGGAGCCTACGAGCAGTACTTC
CASSWEGQGAYEQYF
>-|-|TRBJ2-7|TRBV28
TGTGCCAGCAGTTTATTTCGCGGAGGGGGGGCCTACGAGCAGTACTTC
CASSLFRGGGAYEQYF
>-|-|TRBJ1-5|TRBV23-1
TGCGCCAGCAGTCAATCGTGGCGGATCTATAGCAATCAGCCCCAGCATTTT
CASSQSWRIYSNQPQHF
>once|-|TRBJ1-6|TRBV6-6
TGTGCCAGCAGTTACGGGCAGGTTGGCTCACCCCTCCACTTT
CASSYGQVGSPLHF
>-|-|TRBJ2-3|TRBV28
TGTGCCAGCAGTTCTTCAGGCTTAACAGATACGCAGTATTTT
CASSSSGLTDTQYF
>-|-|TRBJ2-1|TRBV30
TGTGCCTGGAGCCAGGCACCCTCGGGGAATGAGCAGTTCTTC
CAWSQAPSGNEQFF
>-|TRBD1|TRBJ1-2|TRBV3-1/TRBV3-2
TGTGCCAGCAGCCCCGGGACAGGGGCAAAGACTCGCTATGGCTACACCTTC
CASSPGTGAKTRYGYTF
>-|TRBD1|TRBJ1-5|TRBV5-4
TGTGCCAGCAGCTTTCGGGCCAACAGGGGCTCTAGTCAGCCCCAGCATTTT
CASSFRANRGSSQPQHF
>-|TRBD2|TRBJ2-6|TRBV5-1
TGCGCCAGCAGCTGGACTAGCGGGTTGTCTGGGGCCAACGTCCTGACTTTC
CASSWTSGLSGANVLTF
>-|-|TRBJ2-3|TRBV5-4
TGTGCCAGCTCACCCCTCGGGAGAGATACGCAGTATTTT
CASSPLGRDTQYF
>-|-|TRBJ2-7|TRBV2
TGTGCCAGCAGTGAAGTTTCGGGTTCCTACGAGCAGTACTTC
CASSEVSGSYEQYF
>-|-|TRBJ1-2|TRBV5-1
TGCGCCAGCAGCATAGTCCCCAACTATGGCTACACCTTC
CASSIVPNYGYTF
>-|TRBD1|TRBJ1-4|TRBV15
TGTGCCACCAGCAGAACCCGGGACAGGGGAGAAAAACTGTTTTTT
CATSRTRDRGEKLFF
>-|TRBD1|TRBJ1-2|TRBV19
TGTGCCAGTAGTCCTACCGGGGGACAGGGTCGCGGCTACACCTTC
CASSPTGGQGRGYTF
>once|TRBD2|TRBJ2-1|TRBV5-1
TGCGCCAGCAGCTTGGCCGGGGGGATATCCAATGAGCAGTTCTTC
CASSLAGGISNEQFF
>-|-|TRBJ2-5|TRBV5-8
TGTGCCAGCAGCTTGGCCGGCCAGGGCGGTGAGACCCAGTACTTC
CASSLAGQGGETQYF
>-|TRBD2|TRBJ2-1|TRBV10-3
TGTGCCATCAGTGAAGGATCAGCGGGGGGATACTTCTTC
CAISEGSAGGYFF
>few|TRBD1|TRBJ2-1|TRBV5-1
TGCGCCAGCGGACTCTCCGGGACAGGGCACAGGAATGAGCAGTTCTTC
CASGLSGTGHRNEQFF
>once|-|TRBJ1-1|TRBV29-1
TGCAGCGTTGACCGGGTGGTAGCTTTCTTT
CSVDRVVAFF
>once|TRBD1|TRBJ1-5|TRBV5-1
TGCGCCAGCAGCACGACAGGGAATAGCAATCAGCCCCAGCATTTT
CASSTTGNSNQPQHF
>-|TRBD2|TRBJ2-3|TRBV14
TGTGCCAGCTCCCTAAACCAACGGGGGGGACGCACAGATACGCAGTATTTT
CASSLNQRGGRTDTQYF
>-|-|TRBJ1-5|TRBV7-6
TGTGCCAGCAGCCAGCGGGACATTGGTAATCAGCCCCAGCATTTT
CASSQRDIGNQPQHF
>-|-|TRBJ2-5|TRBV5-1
TGCGCCAGCAGCTCCCGGGGTACTCAAGAGACCCAGTACTTC
CASSSRGTQETQYF
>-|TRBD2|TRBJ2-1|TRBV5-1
TGCGCCAGCAGGCCCTTAGCGGGGGGGGCTCAGAATGAGCAGTTCTTC
CASRPLAGGAQNEQFF
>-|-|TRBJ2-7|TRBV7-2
TGTGCCAGCAGCTTCTTAGCCCGCGACTCCTACGAGCAGTACTTC
CASSFLARDSYEQYF
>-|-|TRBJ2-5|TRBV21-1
TGTGCCAGCAGCAAAGCGGGGCCCCCAAAGACCCAGTACTTC
CASSKAGPPKTQYF
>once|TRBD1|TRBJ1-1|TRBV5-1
TGCGCCAGCAGCTTGCGACAGGGGGCGGCTGAAGCTTTCTTT
CASSLRQGAAEAFF
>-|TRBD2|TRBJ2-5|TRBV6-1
TGTGCCAGCAGTGGGGGACTAGCGCCGTTCCAAGAGACCCAGTACTTC
CASSGGLAPFQETQYF
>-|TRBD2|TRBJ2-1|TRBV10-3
TGTGCCATCGCGGGGAGGCCTAGCGGGGGGAGCTCCTACAATGAGCAGTTCTTC
CAIAGRPSGGSSYNEQFF
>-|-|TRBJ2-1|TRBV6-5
TGTGCCAGCAGCTCACTAGTAAGCTACAATGAGCAGTTCTTC
CASSSLVSYNEQFF
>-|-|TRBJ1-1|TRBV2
TGTGCCAGCAGTGAAGACAGGAACACTGAAGCTTTCTTT
CASSEDRNTEAFF
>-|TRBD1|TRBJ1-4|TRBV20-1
TGCAGTGCTAGTGGGACAGGTGAAAAACTGTTTTTT
CSASGTGEKLFF
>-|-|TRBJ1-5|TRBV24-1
TGTGCCACCAGTGATTTAGGCAGGCGATATAGCAATCAGCCCCAGCATTTT
CATSDLGRRYSNQPQHF
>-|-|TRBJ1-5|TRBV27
TGTGCCAGCAGTTTTAAGGGGGATCAGCCCCAGCATTTT
CASSFKGDQPQHF
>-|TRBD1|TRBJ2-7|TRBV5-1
TGCGCCAGCAGCTTTGACAGGGGGCTGTACGAGCAGTACTTC
CASSFDRGLYEQYF
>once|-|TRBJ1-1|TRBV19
TGTGCCAGTAGTCCTGACACGTATAACACTGAAGCTTTCTTT
CASSPDTYNTEAFF
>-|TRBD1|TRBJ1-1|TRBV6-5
TGTGCCAGCAGTTGGGGGGACAGGTTGAACACTGAAGCTTTCTTT
CASSWGDRLNTEAFF
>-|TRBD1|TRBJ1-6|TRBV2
TGTGCCAGCAGTGAATTTAGACAGGGGTACTCCTATAATTCACCCCTCCACTTT
CASSEFRQGYSYNSPLHF
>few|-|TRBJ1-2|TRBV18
TGTGCCAGCTCACCACCGCTAGGGGTCCTAAGCACCTTC
CASSPPLGVLSTF
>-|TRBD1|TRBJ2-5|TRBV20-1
TGCAGTGCTAGTCGGACAGGGGGGAACCAAGAGACCCAGTACTTC
CSASRTGGNQETQYF
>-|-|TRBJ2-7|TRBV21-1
TGTGCCAGCAGCAAAGTAAGGCAGGGGCTAACCTACGAGCAGTACTTC
CASSKVRQGLTYEQYF
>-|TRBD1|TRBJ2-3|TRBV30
TGTGCCTGGAGCCAAGGGGACAGGGATCCAGATACGCAGTATTTT
CAWSQGDRDPDTQYF
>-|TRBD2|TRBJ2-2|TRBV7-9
TGTGCCAGCAGCCTCAGACTAGCGGGGACCGGGGAGCTGTTTTTT
CASSLRLAGTGELFF
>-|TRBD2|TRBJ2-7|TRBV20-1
TGCAGTGCTAGTTTCGCGGGGGGGCGGTACGAGCAGTACTTC
CSASFAGGRYEQYF
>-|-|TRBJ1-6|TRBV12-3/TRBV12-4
TGTGCCAGCACTGATAGCTATAATTCACCCCTCCACTTT
CASTDSYNSPLHF